This T cell receptor (beta chain) was observed in a study of T cells after yellow fever vaccination. 5'RACE template switching added a universal primer site and UMIs to TCR cDNA. MiXCR, run by TCRdb on the 5' RACE reads, gives a single entry per CDR3 protein. Among over 150,000 distinct CDR3 sequences listed, around 7% were seen once. Findings and caveats of the study: Weaker overall, the secondary response nonetheless peaked faster (day 5 versus 15).

V lost 5 bases and J 3 bases, leaving 11 bases between the germline ends. CDR1 SEHNR and CDR2 FQNEAQ come from the germline V gene (reference sequence). This CDR3 comprises 14 residues. This clonotype was recorded a few times. Its antigen is still unknown. The receptor's source is a man younger than 35 who received the YFV17D yellow fever vaccine. Source: CD4+ T cells sorted from PBMCs, taken more than 4 days after the first yellow fever vaccination. The V and J genes are TRBV7-9 and TRBJ2-4, with D unclear. This CDR3 reads CASSPQSSKNIQYF. The CDR3 DNA is TGTGCCAGCAGCCCCCAGAGCAGCAAAAACATTCAGTACTTC.